This TCR beta chain is drawn from a study of blood T cells in healthy people across ages. PCR was performed a second time for about 7 to 11 cycles using a sample-barcoded 5' primer and a J-beta primer mix. TCRdb reprocessed the 5' RACE reads with MiXCR, giving one entry per CDR3 protein. Among 700,000 to 800,000 distinct CDR3 sequences listed, around 40% were seen once. V was cut by 8 bases and J by 9 bases, with 8 bases left in between. CDR1 and CDR2 (germline): MNHEY, SMNVEV (reference sequence). This CDR3 spans 10 amino acids. Material for sequencing was blood. The clonotype was recovered from an older woman in good health. The V gene is TRBV27, the J gene TRBJ2-1; maybe TRBD1 (5 bases). In DNA, the CDR3 is TGTGCCAGCGGGGCCACTGAGCAGTTCTTC. Translation: CASGATEQFF.